Presented here are 4 T cell receptor beta chains from one specimen sequenced in a study of blood T cells in healthy people across ages. A second PCR of 7 to 11 cycles used a sample-barcoded 5' primer and a J-beta primer mix. Via MiXCR, TCRdb re-called the 5' RACE reads, giving one row per CDR3 protein. This sample has some 1.5 million distinct CDR3 sequences, with roughly 43% found just once. Material for sequencing was blood. The source is a woman under 30 in good health.

This clonotype came up a few times. The rearrangement joins TRBV20-1 to TRBJ1-2; perhaps TRBD1 as D (5 bases). Germline values: CDR1 DFQATT, CDR2 SNEGSKA (reference sequence). This CDR3 region has 13 residues. The ends were cut back, 2 bases at V and 5 bases at J, with 12 bases in the middle. The CDR3 region has the DNA TGCAGTGCTAGACCCGGGGGGGGGTATGGCTACACCTTC. Protein: CSARPGGGYGYTF.

The chain combines TRBV6-6 with TRBJ2-4, with D perhaps TRBD2 (6 bases). The CDR3 runs to 17 residues. Germline V lookup: CDR1 MNHNY, CDR2 SVGAGI (reference sequence). V shed 5 bases and J shed 7 bases, with 24 bases lying between them. The CDR3 here is CASSTPLQGPGGNIQYF. CDR3 DNA: TGTGCCAGCAGTACCCCCCTTCAGGGACCCGGAGGGAACATTCAGTACTTC.

This clonotype was seen a few times. The chain links TRBV4-1 to TRBJ2-3; a weak D match, TRBD1 (6 bases). CDR1 MGHRA and CDR2 YSYEKL come from the germline V gene. The CDR3 is made up of 15 amino acids. Trimming stripped 4 bases from V and 0 bases from J, with 11 bases between. The CDR3 sequence is CASSLRTASTDTQYF. Here the CDR3 DNA reads TGCGCCAGCAGCCTCCGGACAGCCAGCACAGATACGCAGTATTTT.

In the case of this clonotype: Possible read error: a much larger clone is one base away. The rearrangement links TRBV12-3 or TRBV12-4 to TRBJ1-1; tentatively, D is TRBD1 (5 bases). The CDR3 is 14 residues long. V was pared by 5 bases and J by 2 bases, with 12 bases between. This chain's CDR3 is CASSRGTRNTEAFF. As DNA, the CDR3 is TGTGCCAGCAGTCGCGGGACTCGCAACACTGAAGCTTTCTTT.